A single T cell receptor (beta chain) is shown here with its context. Its antigen remains unknown. The V end lost 5 bases, the J end lost 8 bases, and 14 bases lay between the germline ends. Germline assignment: CDR1 SGHTA and CDR2 FQGTGA. This CDR3 spans 13 amino acids. Produced via immunoSEQ multiplex PCR; TCRdb's table is partial and in-frame only. The sample lists a few million clones; approximately 95% were seen once. The data derive from a study of shared clonotypes between healthy human individuals. In the study overall: The composition of the donors was a couple of women and a few men aged 18 to 49.

Study conclusions and caveats: Naive subsets usually exceeded memory subsets in estimated richness. Sample collection involved blood only; tissue repertoires are likely different. Clonotypes not shared had lower generation probabilities than those common to all four donors.

This TCR was recovered from a young man in good health. Some clones in this sample may be carry-over from other donors' samples. The material sequenced was naive CD4+ T cells from PBMCs. As to subset: CD45RA+ positively selected. This chain links TRBV7-3 with TRBJ2-3; no reliable D call. Written as DNA, the CDR3 is TGTGCCAGCAGCATAAGTGGCCCTGGTACGCAGTATTTT. Protein sequence: CASSISGPGTQYF.